A selection of T cell receptor beta chains follows, all from one sample in a study of cytomegalovirus exposure and HLA in healthy donors. Only in-frame clones appear in the TCRdb table, and some are missing; sequencing was by immunoSEQ multiplex PCR. The sample records 200,000 to 300,000 clones, 80% to 85% being singletons. Sequenced: PBMCs. These receptors all stem from a woman aged 55-75 years in good health and CMV-seropositive. Each CDR3 is given with its conserved first and last residue. D genes are given only for firm matches. Some rows mark clone size as missing; the rest say once, few, many or name a class of expanded clone.

d_call: -
v_call: TRBV18
j_call: TRBJ2-5
clone_size: -
cdr3_nt: TGTGCCAGCCAGGGGGGTCGGCAAGAGACCCAGTACTTC
cdr3_aa: CASQGGRQETQYF

d_call: -
v_call: TRBV18
j_call: TRBJ2-7
clone_size: -
cdr3_nt: TGTGCCAGCCAAGAGACGACTTACTACGAGCAGTACTTC
cdr3_aa: CASQETTYYEQYF

d_call: -
v_call: TRBV5-1
j_call: TRBJ2-7
clone_size: -
cdr3_nt: TGCGCCAGCAGTTTCGGGAGGGCAGGGGGCGAGCAGTACTTC
cdr3_aa: CASSFGRAGGEQYF

d_call: -
v_call: TRBV28
j_call: TRBJ1-1
clone_size: -
cdr3_nt: TGTGCCAGCAGTTATCCATCAGGGAAGTATGAAGCTTTCTTT
cdr3_aa: CASSYPSGKYEAFF

d_call: -
v_call: TRBV5-6
j_call: TRBJ1-4
clone_size: -
cdr3_nt: TGTGCCAGCAGCTTGTTGGACAGCTCAGTTATTAATGAAAAACTGTTTTTT
cdr3_aa: CASSLLDSSVINEKLFF

d_call: TRBD1
v_call: TRBV14
j_call: TRBJ2-7
clone_size: -
cdr3_nt: TGTGCCAGCAGCCGTGGACAGGGGGTTAACGAGCAGTACTTC
cdr3_aa: CASSRGQGVNEQYF

d_call: TRBD2
v_call: TRBV4-1
j_call: TRBJ2-1
clone_size: once
cdr3_nt: TGCGCCAGCAGCCAGAGAGTAGCGGGAGCTTCCTACAATGAGCAGTTCTTC
cdr3_aa: CASSQRVAGASYNEQFF

d_call: -
v_call: TRBV6-1
j_call: TRBJ1-2
clone_size: -
cdr3_nt: TGTGCCAGCAGTGAAGTCGCTACGGGTCGCTCTAACTATGGCTACACCTTC
cdr3_aa: CASSEVATGRSNYGYTF

d_call: -
v_call: TRBV6-5
j_call: TRBJ1-5
clone_size: -
cdr3_nt: TGTGCCAGCAGTTACGGGGGGAGCGGGAATCAGCCCCAGCATTTT
cdr3_aa: CASSYGGSGNQPQHF

d_call: TRBD2
v_call: TRBV2
j_call: TRBJ2-2
clone_size: -
cdr3_nt: TGTGCCAGCCCGGTCTCTTTAGCGGGAGGTACCGGGGAGCTGTTTTTT
cdr3_aa: CASPVSLAGGTGELFF

d_call: TRBD1
v_call: TRBV6-5
j_call: TRBJ2-7
clone_size: -
cdr3_nt: TGTGCCAGCAGAGTCGGGACAGGGACTTACGAGCAGTACTTC
cdr3_aa: CASRVGTGTYEQYF

d_call: -
v_call: TRBV27
j_call: TRBJ2-7
clone_size: -
cdr3_nt: TGTGCCAGCAGTTCGCCAGGGCGACGCAACGAGCAGTACTTC
cdr3_aa: CASSSPGRRNEQYF

d_call: -
v_call: TRBV9
j_call: TRBJ2-2
clone_size: -
cdr3_nt: TGTGCCAGCAGCGTGACGGGATCGGGCACCGGGGAGCTGTTTTTT
cdr3_aa: CASSVTGSGTGELFF

d_call: -
v_call: TRBV27
j_call: TRBJ2-7
clone_size: -
cdr3_nt: TGTGCCAGCGCCAAAACCACTAGCTACGAGCAGTACTTC
cdr3_aa: CASAKTTSYEQYF

d_call: -
v_call: TRBV5-1
j_call: TRBJ2-7
clone_size: -
cdr3_nt: TGCGCCAGCAGACGGGAGAAGTACCACGAGCAGTACTTC
cdr3_aa: CASRREKYHEQYF

d_call: TRBD1
v_call: TRBV10-3
j_call: TRBJ2-7
clone_size: -
cdr3_nt: TGTGCCATCAGTGATCACCGGGACAGGGTCTACGAGCAGTACTTC
cdr3_aa: CAISDHRDRVYEQYF